This T cell receptor beta chain is drawn from a study of neurological immune-mediated disorders. Noted time point: technical triplicate 2. This clonotype was seen at least ten times. MiXCR, run by TCRdb on the 5' RACE reads, gives a single entry per CDR3 protein. The table lists fewer than 40,000 distinct CDR3 sequences, more than 10% of them singletons, with under 6.5% in the top ten. This CDR3 is built from 16 residues. Germline CDR1 and CDR2: ENHRY and SYGVKD. With 0 bases clipped from V and 0 bases from J, the junction kept 4 bases outside the gene matches. The receptor comes from a female donor with HTLV-1-associated myelopathy (HAM/TSP). Sequenced sample: CD4+ T cells from blood. The J gene is TRBJ1-1, the V gene TRBV10-3; 7 bases are a match to TRBD1. In DNA form, the CDR3 reads TGTGCCATCAGTGAGTCTTGGACAGGATTGAACACTGAAGCTTTCTTT. Protein sequence: CAISESWTGLNTEAFF.